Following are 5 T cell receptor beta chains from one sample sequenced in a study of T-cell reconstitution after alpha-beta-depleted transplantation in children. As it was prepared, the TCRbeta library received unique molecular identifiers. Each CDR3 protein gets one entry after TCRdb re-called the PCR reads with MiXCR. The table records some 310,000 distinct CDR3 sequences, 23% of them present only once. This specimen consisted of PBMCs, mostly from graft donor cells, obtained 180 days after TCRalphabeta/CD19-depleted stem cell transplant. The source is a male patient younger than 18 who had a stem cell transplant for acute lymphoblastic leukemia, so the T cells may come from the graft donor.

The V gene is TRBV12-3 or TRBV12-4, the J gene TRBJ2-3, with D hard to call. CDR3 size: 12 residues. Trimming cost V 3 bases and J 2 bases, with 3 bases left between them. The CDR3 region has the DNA TGTGCCAGCAGTTTTGCCACAGATACGCAGTATTTT. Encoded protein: CASSFATDTQYF.

The CDR3 coding sequence is TGTGCCAGCAGTCTAGGACCGGACTATGGCTACACCTTC. It is translated as CASSLGPDYGYTF. The rearrangement uses TRBV25-1 and TRBJ1-2; D call uncertain. The V gene's germline CDR1 is MGHDK and CDR2 SYGVNS. The CDR3 loop spans 13 amino acids. V was cut by 5 bases and J by 3 bases, with 10 bases left in between.

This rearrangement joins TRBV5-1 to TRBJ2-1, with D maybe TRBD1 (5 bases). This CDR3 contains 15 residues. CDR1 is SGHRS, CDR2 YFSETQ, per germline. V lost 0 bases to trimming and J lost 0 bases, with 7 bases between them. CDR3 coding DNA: TGCGCCAGCAGCTTGGAGGGGTACTCCTACAATGAGCAGTTCTTC. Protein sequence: CASSLEGYSYNEQFF.

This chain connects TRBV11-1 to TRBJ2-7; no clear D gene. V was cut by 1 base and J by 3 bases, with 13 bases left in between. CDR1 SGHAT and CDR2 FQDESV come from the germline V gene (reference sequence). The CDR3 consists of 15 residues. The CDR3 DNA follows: TGTGCCAGCAGCTTAGAGGTTCGACTCGTCTACGAGCAGTACTTC. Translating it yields CASSLEVRLVYEQYF.

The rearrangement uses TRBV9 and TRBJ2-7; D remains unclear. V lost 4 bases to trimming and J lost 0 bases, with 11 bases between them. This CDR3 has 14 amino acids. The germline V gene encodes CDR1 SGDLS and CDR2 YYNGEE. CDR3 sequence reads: CASSSTRVSYEQYF. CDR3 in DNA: TGTGCCAGCAGCTCAACTCGGGTCTCCTACGAGCAGTACTTC. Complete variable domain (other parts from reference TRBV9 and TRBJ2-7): DSGVTQTPKHLITATGQRVTLRCSPRSGDLSVYWYQQSLDQGLQFLIQYYNGEERAKGNILERFSAQQFPDLHSELNLSSLELGDSALYFCASSSTRVSYEQYFGPGTRLTVT.